Shown below are 14 T cell receptor beta chains from a single sample sequenced in a study of T cells in Graves' hyperthyroidism and ophthalmopathy. RNA transcripts yielded amplified TCR beta CDR3 regions. HTBI primers drove first-round RT-PCR of the TCR CDR3. Each CDR3 protein is one row after TCRdb ran MiXCR on the multiplex PCR reads. The sample shows 550,000 to 800,000 distinct CDR3 sequences, 16% of them seen only once. Sequencing was done on a sample of blood. The receptors come from a man aged 18 to 29 with Graves' hyperthyroidism.

The chain couples TRBV3-1 to TRBJ1-5, with D hard to call. The germline V gene has CDR1 LGHDT and CDR2 YNNKEL (reference sequence). This CDR3 has 18 amino acids. Trimming shortened V by 0 bases and J by 5 bases, and 20 bases separated the two germline ends. Here the CDR3 reads CASSQDLPVDLRDQPQHF. Here the CDR3 DNA reads TGTGCCAGCAGCCAAGATCTTCCGGTGGACCTAAGAGATCAGCCCCAGCATTTT.

The chain joins TRBV4-1 to TRBJ2-7; D ambiguous. V lost 1 base and J 2 bases, leaving 15 bases between the germline ends. This CDR3 region has 16 residues. The germline CDR1 and CDR2 sequences are MGHRA and YSYEKL. For the CDR3, the DNA is TGCGCCAGCAGCCAAGGGGTAGGGTGGGCCACCTACGAGCAGTACTTC. Translated, it gives CASSQGVGWATYEQYF.

This clonotype was recorded many times. J is TRBJ2-5 and V is TRBV2; the D is unclear. The V and J ends lost 7 bases and 1 base respectively, with 10 bases between them. Germline V gene lookup returns CDR1 SNHLY and CDR2 FYNNEI. The CDR3 runs 13 residues. CDR3 nucleotides: TGTGCCAGCATCAACAGCCTCCAAGAGACCCAGTACTTC. Translating it yields CASINSLQETQYF.

This clonotype was detected only a few times. The chain carries TRBV18 and TRBJ1-2, with 7 bases identical to TRBD1. The V and J ends lost 5 bases and 0 bases, in that order; junction bases with no gene match: 9. This CDR3 spans 16 amino acids. Germline loops: CDR1 KGHSH, CDR2 LQKENI. CDR3 coding DNA: TGTGCCAGCTCATCACAGGGGACACTATCTAACTATGGCTACACCTTC. This sequence encodes CASSSQGTLSNYGYTF.

This clonotype was detected only a few times. The chain uses TRBV5-8 and TRBJ2-1; 7 bases match TRBD2. J gave up 0 bases and V 6 bases, and 9 bases lay outside the gene matches. The CDR3 covers 16 residues. Germline CDR1 reads SGHTS; CDR2 reads YDEGEE. The CDR3 DNA follows: TGTGCCAGCAATGTACTAGCGCTTAGCTCCTACAATGAGCAGTTCTTC. Its translation: CASNVLALSSYNEQFF. The whole variable domain, remainder taken from reference TRBV5-8 and TRBJ2-1, is EAGVTQSPTHLIKTRGQQATLRCSPISGHTSVYWYQQALGLGLQFLLWYDEGEERNRGNFPPRFSGRQFPNYSSELNVNALELEDSALYLCASNVLALSSYNEQFFGPGTRLTVL.

This clonotype was detected many times. The rearrangement uses TRBV12-3 or TRBV12-4 and TRBJ1-5, with D perhaps TRBD1 (5 bases). The CDR3 has 14 residues. V lost 8 bases to trimming and J lost 4 bases, with 15 bases between them. The CDR3 loop reads CASRGGWSNQPQHF. The CDR3 DNA sequence: TGTGCCAGCCGGGGGGGGTGGTCGAATCAGCCCCAGCATTTT.

Only a few counts were recorded for this clonotype. CDR3 sequence reads: CASSFDRAEGYTF. The CDR3 DNA sequence: TGTGCCAGCAGCTTCGACAGGGCGGAAGGCTACACCTTC. The V call is TRBV7-2, the J call TRBJ1-2; 7 bases are shared with TRBD1. The germline CDR1 and CDR2 sequences are SGHTA and FQGNSA. The ends lost 3 bases at V and 8 bases at J; junction bases unmatched: 6. This CDR3 has 13 amino acids. Together with reference TRBV7-2 and TRBJ1-2, the CDR3 gives the full variable domain: GAGVSQSPSNKVTEKGKDVELRCDPISGHTALYWYRQSLGQGLEFLIYFQGNSAPDKSGLPSDRFSAERTGGSVSTLTIQRTQQEDSAVYLCASSFDRAEGYTFGSGTRLTVV.

The gene calls are TRBV19 and TRBJ1-4; D gene unclear. The germline V gene encodes CDR1 LNHDA and CDR2 SQIVND (reference sequence). The CDR3 is 18 amino acids. Trimming pared 3 bases from V and 0 bases from J, leaving 17 bases between. The CDR3 is CASSIPHRRISTNEKLFF. DNA of the CDR3: TGTGCCAGTAGTATCCCGCACCGCCGGATTTCAACTAATGAAAAACTGTTTTTT.

CDR3 protein: CSVGGGATEAFF. The CDR3 nucleotides read TGCAGCGTTGGTGGCGGGGCGACTGAAGCTTTCTTT. The chain joins TRBV29-1 to TRBJ1-1; possible D gene TRBD1, 5 bases. The CDR3 is 12 residues long. CDR1 SQVTM and CDR2 ANQGSEA come from the germline V gene. Trimming stripped 4 bases from V and 5 bases from J, with 11 bases between.

The gene calls are TRBV28 and TRBJ2-7; 7 nucleotides line up with TRBD1. V was clipped by 6 bases and J by 5 bases; unmatched bases: 10. Per germline, CDR1 MDHEN and CDR2 SYDVKM. The CDR3 runs to 14 residues. The CDR3 loop is CASSRRQGRDEQYF. The CDR3 bases are TGTGCCAGCAGCCGACGACAGGGTCGAGACGAGCAGTACTTC.

The chain links TRBV19 to TRBJ1-1; D gene uncertain. This CDR3 spans 11 amino acids. V lost 2 bases, J lost 11 bases, and 9 bases lay in between. Germline-derived CDR1 and CDR2 are LNHDA and SQIVND (reference sequence). The CDR3 DNA sequence: TGTGCCAGTAGTATATGGGCGGGGGCTTTCTTT. Its translation: CASSIWAGAFF.

This clonotype occurred many times. V gene TRBV20-1 combines with J gene TRBJ2-1; 7 bases are a match to TRBD2. The germline V gene has CDR1 DFQATT and CDR2 SNEGSKA (reference sequence). The J segment lost 5 bases and the V segment lost 3 bases, leaving 4 bases of the junction unmatched. The CDR3 has 13 amino acids. The CDR3 nucleotides are TGCAGTGCTAGCGTGGGGGGGAACAATGAGCAGTTCTTC. This encodes CSASVGGNNEQFF.

This clonotype was recorded at least ten times. The V gene is TRBV5-1, the J gene TRBJ2-1; D remains unclear. The CDR3 has 13 residues. Trimming removed 0 bases at V and 10 bases at J, with 11 bases between. The V gene's germline CDR1 is SGHRS and CDR2 YFSETQ. The CDR3, as DNA: TGCGCCAGCAGCTTGGGTCACGCCTGGGAGCAGTTCTTC. Protein: CASSLGHAWEQFF.

The CDR3 DNA sequence: TGTGCCAGCAGCCCCGACAGGGGGCTCAATGAGCAGTTCTTC. Its translation: CASSPDRGLNEQFF. The rearrangement links TRBV28 to TRBJ2-1; TRBD1 matches 10 bases. Germline lookup yields CDR1 MDHEN and CDR2 SYDVKM. There are 14 residues in the CDR3. Trimming cost V 6 bases and J 6 bases; bases outside gene matches: 5.